What follows describes a single TCR beta chain. The antigen is not known. This CDR3 comprises 14 residues. Germline lookup yields CDR1 LNHDA and CDR2 SQIVND (reference sequence). The V end was cut by 6 bases, the J end by 3 bases, with 11 bases between. PCR primers comprised 60 Vbeta and 13 Jbeta primers. Profiled with immunoSEQ multiplex PCR; TCRdb holds only in-frame clones, not every one. The top ten clones hold 1.5% to 2% of a sample with about 200,000 clones, roughly four fifths of them seen once. The sample comes from a study of cytomegalovirus exposure and HLA in healthy donors. Study-wide results and limits: The study dropped some indistinguishable V segments, TRBV6-2 and TRBV6-3 among them.

The sample was PBMCs. The sequence was obtained from a man younger than 35 in good health and CMV-seronegative. The rearrangement links TRBV19 to TRBJ2-2, with D perhaps TRBD2 (6 bases). The CDR3 sequence: CASRGGTHTGELFF. The CDR3 coding sequence is TGTGCCAGTAGGGGGGGTACACACACCGGGGAGCTGTTTTTT. Drawing the rest from reference TRBV19 and TRBJ2-2, the complete variable domain is DGGITQSPKYLFRKEGQNVTLSCEQNLNHDAMYWYRQDPGQGLRLIYYSQIVNDFQKGDIAEGYSVSREKKESFPLTVTSAQKNPTAFYLCASRGGTHTGELFFGEGSRLTVL.